This T cell receptor (beta chain) derives from a study of shared clonotypes between healthy human individuals. Regarding the study as a whole: Among non-shared clonotypes, generation probabilities were lower than among those shared by all four donors.

Remarks on this clone: Its target is not known.

Samples underwent the assay at deep level. Here immunoSEQ multiplex PCR was the method, and the copy in TCRdb shows in-frame clones only, minus some. The repertoire holds 2 million to 2.5 million clones, with more than 80% as singletons. Germline CDR1 and CDR2: SGHAT and FQNNGV. The CDR3 spans 16 residues. Trimming removed 4 bases from V and 4 bases from J; junction bases left unmatched: 8. The sequence was obtained from a man between 18 and 29 years old in good health. Some clones in this sample may be carry-over from other donors' samples. The sample was naive CD4+ T cells from PBMCs. The subset here: CD45RA+ positively selected. The chain has TRBV11-2 and TRBJ2-2; 8 bases are a match to TRBD1. CDR3 protein: CASSSRTGTATGELFF. The DNA for the CDR3 is TGTGCCAGCAGCTCCCGGACAGGGACGGCCACCGGGGAGCTGTTTTTT. Supplemented by reference TRBV11-2 and TRBJ2-2, the full variable domain reads EAGVAQSPRYKIIEKRQSVAFWCNPISGHATLYWYQQILGQGPKLLIQFQNNGVVDDSQLPKDRFSAERLKGVDSTLKIQPAKLEDSAVYLCASSSRTGTATGELFFGEGSRLTVL.